A selection of T cell receptor beta chains follows, all from one sample in a study of blood T cell repertoires in COVID-19. Produced via immunoSEQ multiplex PCR; TCRdb's table is partial and in-frame only. The table records approximately 110,000 clones, 85% of them present only once. Sequenced sample: peripheral blood. These receptors originate from a human donor in a cohort sampled during active COVID-19. Both conserved end residues are part of each CDR3. Fields, in order: CDR3 DNA, CDR3 protein, D gene, clone size, J gene, V gene. D genes are given only for firm matches. Only some rows state a clone size, as once, few, many or a class for expanded clones.

cdr3_nt: TGTGCCAGCAGAGAAAGGGACAGGGGGCTTTACGAGCAGTACTTC
cdr3_aa: CASRERDRGLYEQYF
d_call: TRBD1
clone_size: NA
j_call: TRBJ2-7
v_call: TRBV2

cdr3_nt: TGTGCCAGCAGCCACCCGGGACTAGCGGGGCCCTACTACGAGCAGTACTTC
cdr3_aa: CASSHPGLAGPYYEQYF
d_call: TRBD2
clone_size: NA
j_call: TRBJ2-7
v_call: TRBV2

cdr3_nt: TGCAGCGGGGACAGGACGGGGGCCGGGGAGCTGTTTTTT
cdr3_aa: CSGDRTGAGELFF
d_call: TRBD1
clone_size: NA
j_call: TRBJ2-2
v_call: TRBV29-1

cdr3_nt: TGTGCCAGCAGCTTAGTAATCACAGGGCCGGATACGCAGTATTTT
cdr3_aa: CASSLVITGPDTQYF
d_call: NA
clone_size: NA
j_call: TRBJ2-3
v_call: TRBV7-2

cdr3_nt: TGTGCCAGCTCCTCTCCAGGGGGGTGGAATACGCAGTATTTT
cdr3_aa: CASSSPGGWNTQYF
d_call: NA
clone_size: NA
j_call: TRBJ2-3
v_call: TRBV6-5

cdr3_nt: TGTGCCAGCAGCTTAGCGCTAGATCAGCCCCAGCATTTT
cdr3_aa: CASSLALDQPQHF
d_call: NA
clone_size: NA
j_call: TRBJ1-5
v_call: TRBV7-9

cdr3_nt: TGTGCCAGCAAGAAAGGACAGCTTAGCAATCAGCCCCAGCATTTT
cdr3_aa: CASKKGQLSNQPQHF
d_call: NA
clone_size: few
j_call: TRBJ1-5
v_call: TRBV2

cdr3_nt: TGTGCCTGGAGTGTGGCGGGGGACACAGATACGCAGTATTTT
cdr3_aa: CAWSVAGDTDTQYF
d_call: TRBD2
clone_size: NA
j_call: TRBJ2-3
v_call: TRBV30

cdr3_nt: TGTGCCAGCAGCCCCTCAGCGGGGGGGCTTGGGAATGAGCAGTTCTTC
cdr3_aa: CASSPSAGGLGNEQFF
d_call: TRBD2
clone_size: NA
j_call: TRBJ2-1
v_call: TRBV7-8

cdr3_nt: TGTGCCAGCAGTTACTCGAAAGGGGACTTAGAGGGCTTC
cdr3_aa: CASSYSKGDLEGF
d_call: NA
clone_size: NA
j_call: TRBJ2-7
v_call: TRBV6-2/TRBV6-3

cdr3_nt: TGTGCCAGCAGCTTGGCTAGCGGGGGGGCGACAGATACGCAGTATTTT
cdr3_aa: CASSLASGGATDTQYF
d_call: TRBD2
clone_size: NA
j_call: TRBJ2-3
v_call: TRBV5-5

cdr3_nt: TGCGCCAGCAGCCAAGATCCCAAAGCCGGGGGTCAGCCCCAGCATTTT
cdr3_aa: CASSQDPKAGGQPQHF
d_call: NA
clone_size: NA
j_call: TRBJ1-5
v_call: TRBV4-3

cdr3_nt: TGTGCCAGCAGCCCAACTGGACAACCCTACGAGCAGTACTTC
cdr3_aa: CASSPTGQPYEQYF
d_call: NA
clone_size: NA
j_call: TRBJ2-7
v_call: TRBV27

cdr3_nt: TGTGCCAGCAGTGAAGTCCCGCTGCGCCCTAGCACAGATACGCAGTATTTT
cdr3_aa: CASSEVPLRPSTDTQYF
d_call: NA
clone_size: NA
j_call: TRBJ2-3
v_call: TRBV2

cdr3_nt: TGTGCCAGCAGCCCCAAAGCGGGGGTGAACTACGAGCAGTACTTC
cdr3_aa: CASSPKAGVNYEQYF
d_call: TRBD2
clone_size: NA
j_call: TRBJ2-7
v_call: TRBV7-3